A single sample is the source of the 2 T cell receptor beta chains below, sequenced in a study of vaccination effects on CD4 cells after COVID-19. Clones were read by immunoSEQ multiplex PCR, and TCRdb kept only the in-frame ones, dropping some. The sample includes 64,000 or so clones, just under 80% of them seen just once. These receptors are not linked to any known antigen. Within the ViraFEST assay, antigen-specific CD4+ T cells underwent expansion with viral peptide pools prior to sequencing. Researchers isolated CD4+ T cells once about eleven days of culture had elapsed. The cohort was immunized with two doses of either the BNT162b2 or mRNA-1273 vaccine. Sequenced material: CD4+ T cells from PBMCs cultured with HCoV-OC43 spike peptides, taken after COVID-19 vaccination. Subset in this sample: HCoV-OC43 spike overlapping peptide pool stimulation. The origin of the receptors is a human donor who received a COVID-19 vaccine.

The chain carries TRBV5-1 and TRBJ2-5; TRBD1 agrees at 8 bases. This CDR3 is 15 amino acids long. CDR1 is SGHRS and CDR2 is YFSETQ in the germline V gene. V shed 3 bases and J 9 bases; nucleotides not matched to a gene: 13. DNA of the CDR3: TGCGCCAGCAGCTATGGACAGGGCACGTCTATGGCCCAGTACTTC. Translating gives CASSYGQGTSMAQYF.

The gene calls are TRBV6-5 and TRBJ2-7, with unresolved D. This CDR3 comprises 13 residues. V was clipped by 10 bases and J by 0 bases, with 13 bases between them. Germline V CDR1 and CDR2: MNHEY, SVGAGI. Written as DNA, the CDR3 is TGTGCCACCGCCCTGGGGTTCTCCTACGAGCAGTACGTC. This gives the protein CATALGFSYEQYV.